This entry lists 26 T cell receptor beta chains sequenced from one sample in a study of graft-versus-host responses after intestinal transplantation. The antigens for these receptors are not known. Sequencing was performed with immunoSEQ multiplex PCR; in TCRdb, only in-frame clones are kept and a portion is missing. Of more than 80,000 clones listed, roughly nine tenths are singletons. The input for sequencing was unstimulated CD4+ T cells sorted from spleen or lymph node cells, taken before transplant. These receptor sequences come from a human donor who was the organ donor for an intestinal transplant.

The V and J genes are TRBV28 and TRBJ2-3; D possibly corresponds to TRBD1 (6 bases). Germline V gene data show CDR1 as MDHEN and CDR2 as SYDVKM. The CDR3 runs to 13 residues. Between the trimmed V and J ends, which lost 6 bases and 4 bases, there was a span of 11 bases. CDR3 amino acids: CASSPNRADTQYF. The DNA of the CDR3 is TGTGCCAGCAGCCCGAACAGGGCAGATACGCAGTATTTT.

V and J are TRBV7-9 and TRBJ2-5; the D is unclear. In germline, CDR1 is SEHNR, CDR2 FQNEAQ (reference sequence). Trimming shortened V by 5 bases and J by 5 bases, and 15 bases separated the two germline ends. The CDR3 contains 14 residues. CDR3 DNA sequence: TGTGCCAGCAGCGGGTCGGGTAGCAGCGAGACCCAGTACTTC. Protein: CASSGSGSSETQYF.

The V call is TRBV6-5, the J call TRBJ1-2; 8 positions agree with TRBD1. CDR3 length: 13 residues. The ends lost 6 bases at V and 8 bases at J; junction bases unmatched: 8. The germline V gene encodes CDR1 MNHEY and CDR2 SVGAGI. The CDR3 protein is CASRIQGARGYTF. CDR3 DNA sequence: TGTGCCAGCAGGATCCAGGGGGCGCGCGGCTACACCTTC.

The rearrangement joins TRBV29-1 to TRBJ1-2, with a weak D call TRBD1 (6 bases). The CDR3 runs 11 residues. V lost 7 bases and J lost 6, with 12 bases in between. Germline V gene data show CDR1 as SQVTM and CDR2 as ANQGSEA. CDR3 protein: CSGGGQDGYTF. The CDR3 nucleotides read TGCAGCGGGGGGGGGCAAGATGGCTACACCTTC.

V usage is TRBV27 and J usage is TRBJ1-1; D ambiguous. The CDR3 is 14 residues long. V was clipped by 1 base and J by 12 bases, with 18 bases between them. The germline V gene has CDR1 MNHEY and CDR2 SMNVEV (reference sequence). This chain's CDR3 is CASSLWARASETFF. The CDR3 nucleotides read TGTGCCAGCAGTTTATGGGCGAGAGCCTCCGAGACTTTCTTT.

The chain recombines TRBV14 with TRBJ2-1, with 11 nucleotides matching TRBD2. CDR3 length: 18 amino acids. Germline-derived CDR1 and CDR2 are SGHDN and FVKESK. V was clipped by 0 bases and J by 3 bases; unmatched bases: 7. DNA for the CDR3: TGTGCCAGCAGCCAAGATTCAGTAGCGGGAGGGTTCTACAATGAGCAGTTCTTC. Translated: CASSQDSVAGGFYNEQFF.

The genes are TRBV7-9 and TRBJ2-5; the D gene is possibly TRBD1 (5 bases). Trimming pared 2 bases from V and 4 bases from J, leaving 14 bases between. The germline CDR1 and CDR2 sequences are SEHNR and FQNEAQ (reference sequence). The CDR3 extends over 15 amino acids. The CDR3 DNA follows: TGTGCCAGCAGCTTAACTCTGGGGCGGAGAGAGACCCAGTACTTC. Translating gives CASSLTLGRRETQYF. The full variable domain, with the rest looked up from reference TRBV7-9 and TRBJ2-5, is DTGVSQNPRHKITKRGQNVTFRCDPISEHNRLYWYRQTLGQGPEFLTYFQNEAQLEKSRLLSDRFSAERPKGSFSTLEIQRTEQGDSAMYLCASSLTLGRRETQYFGPGTRLLVL.

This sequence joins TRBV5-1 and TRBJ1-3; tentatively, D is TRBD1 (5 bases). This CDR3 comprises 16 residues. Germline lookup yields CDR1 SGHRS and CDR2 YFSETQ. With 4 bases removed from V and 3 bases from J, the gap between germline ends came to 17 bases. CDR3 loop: CASSTRDRNSGNTIYF. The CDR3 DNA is TGCGCCAGCAGCACCCGCGACAGAAATAGTGGAAACACCATATATTTT.

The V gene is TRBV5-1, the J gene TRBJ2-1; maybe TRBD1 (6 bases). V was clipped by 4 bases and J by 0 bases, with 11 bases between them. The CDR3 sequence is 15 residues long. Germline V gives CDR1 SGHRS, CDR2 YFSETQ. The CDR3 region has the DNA TGCGCCAGCAGCCAACAGGGTAGCTCCTACAATGAGCAGTTCTTC. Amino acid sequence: CASSQQGSSYNEQFF. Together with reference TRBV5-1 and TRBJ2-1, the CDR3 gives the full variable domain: KAGVTQTPRYLIKTRGQQVTLSCSPISGHRSVSWYQQTPGQGLQFLFEYFSETQRNKGNFPGRFSGRQFSNSRSEMNVSTLELGDSALYLCASSQQGSSYNEQFFGPGTRLTVL.

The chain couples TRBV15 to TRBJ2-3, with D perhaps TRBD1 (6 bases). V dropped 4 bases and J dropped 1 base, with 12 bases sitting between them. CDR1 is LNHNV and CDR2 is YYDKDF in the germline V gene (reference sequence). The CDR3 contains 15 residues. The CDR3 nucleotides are TGTGCCACCAGCAAGGGGGAGCATCGCACAGATACGCAGTATTTT. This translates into CATSKGEHRTDTQYF.

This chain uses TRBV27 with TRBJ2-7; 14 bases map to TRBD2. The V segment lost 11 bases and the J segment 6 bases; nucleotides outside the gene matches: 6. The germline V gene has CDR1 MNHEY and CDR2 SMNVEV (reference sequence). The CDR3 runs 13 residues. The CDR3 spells CASRLAGGPEQYF. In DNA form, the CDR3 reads TGTGCCTCACGACTAGCGGGAGGGCCCGAGCAGTACTTC.

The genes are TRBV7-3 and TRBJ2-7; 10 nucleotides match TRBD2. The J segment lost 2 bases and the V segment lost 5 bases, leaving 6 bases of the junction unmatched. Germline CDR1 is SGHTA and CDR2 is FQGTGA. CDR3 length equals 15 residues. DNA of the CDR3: TGTGCCAGCAGCCTGTCTAGCGGGGGCCCCTACGAGCAGTACTTC. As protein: CASSLSSGGPYEQYF. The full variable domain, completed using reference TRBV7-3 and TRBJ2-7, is GAGVSQTPSNKVTEKGKYVELRCDPISGHTALYWYRQSLGQGPEFLIYFQGTGAADDSGLPNDRFFAVRPEGSVSTLKIQRTERGDSAVYLCASSLSSGGPYEQYFGPGTRLTVT.

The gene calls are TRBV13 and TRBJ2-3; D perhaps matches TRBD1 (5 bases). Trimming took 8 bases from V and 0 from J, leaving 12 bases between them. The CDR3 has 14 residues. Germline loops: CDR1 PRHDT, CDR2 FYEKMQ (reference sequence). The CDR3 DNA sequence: TGTGCCAGCCGTAAGGCAGGGAGCACAGATACGCAGTATTTT. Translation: CASRKAGSTDTQYF.

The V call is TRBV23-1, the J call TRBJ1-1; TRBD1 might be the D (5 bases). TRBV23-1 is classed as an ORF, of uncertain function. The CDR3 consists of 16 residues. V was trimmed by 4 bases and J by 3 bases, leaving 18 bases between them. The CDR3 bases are TGCGCCAGCAGTCCCTGGGTGGGAGGGGCGTACACTGAAGCTTTCTTT. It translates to CASSPWVGGAYTEAFF.

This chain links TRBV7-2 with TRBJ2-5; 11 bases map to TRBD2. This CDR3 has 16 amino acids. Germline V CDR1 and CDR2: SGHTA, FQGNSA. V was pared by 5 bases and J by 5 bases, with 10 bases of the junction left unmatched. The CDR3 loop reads CASSHGGLAETETQYF. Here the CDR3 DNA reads TGTGCCAGCAGCCACGGGGGACTAGCGGAGACGGAGACCCAGTACTTC. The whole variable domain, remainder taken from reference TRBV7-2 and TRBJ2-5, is GAGVSQSPSNKVTEKGKDVELRCDPISGHTALYWYRQSLGQGLEFLIYFQGNSAPDKSGLPSDRFSAERTGGSVSTLTIQRTQQEDSAVYLCASSHGGLAETETQYFGPGTRLLVL.

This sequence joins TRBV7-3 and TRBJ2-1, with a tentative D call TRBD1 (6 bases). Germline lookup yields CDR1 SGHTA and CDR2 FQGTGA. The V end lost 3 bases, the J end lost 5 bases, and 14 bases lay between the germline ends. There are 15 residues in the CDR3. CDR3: CASSLTGIRNNEQFF. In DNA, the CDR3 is TGTGCCAGCAGCTTGACAGGTATTCGGAACAATGAGCAGTTCTTC.

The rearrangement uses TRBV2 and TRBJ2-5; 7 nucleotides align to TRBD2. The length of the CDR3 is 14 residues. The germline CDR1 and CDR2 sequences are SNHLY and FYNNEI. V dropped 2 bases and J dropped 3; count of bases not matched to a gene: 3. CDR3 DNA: TGTGCCAGCAGTGAAATGCTAGCGGAAGAGACCCAGTACTTC. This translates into CASSEMLAEETQYF. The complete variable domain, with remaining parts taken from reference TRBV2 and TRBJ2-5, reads EPEVTQTPSHQVTQMGQEVILRCVPISNHLYFYWYRQILGQKVEFLVSFYNNEISEKSEIFDDQFSVERPDGSNFTLKIRSTKLEDSAMYFCASSEMLAEETQYFGPGTRLLVL.

CDR3 region: CASSTLAGSSYNEQFF. The DNA for the CDR3 is TGCGCCAGCAGCACCTTAGCGGGAAGCTCCTACAATGAGCAGTTCTTC. The V gene is TRBV5-1, the J gene TRBJ2-1; 8 positions match TRBD2. The germline CDR1 and CDR2 sequences are SGHRS and YFSETQ. The V and J ends lost 4 bases and 0 bases, in that order; junction bases with no gene match: 6. CDR3 length: 16 residues.

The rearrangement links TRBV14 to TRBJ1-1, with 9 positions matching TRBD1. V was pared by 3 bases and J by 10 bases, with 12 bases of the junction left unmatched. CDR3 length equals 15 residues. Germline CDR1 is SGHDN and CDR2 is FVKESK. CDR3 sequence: CASSHKLGQGMRAFF. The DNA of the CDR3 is TGTGCCAGCAGCCATAAACTGGGACAGGGCATGCGAGCTTTCTTT.

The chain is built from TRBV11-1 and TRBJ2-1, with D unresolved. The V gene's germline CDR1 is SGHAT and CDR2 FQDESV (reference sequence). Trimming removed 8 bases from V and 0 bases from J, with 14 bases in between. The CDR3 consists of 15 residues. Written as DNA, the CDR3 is TGTGCCAGCCTGGGCTCCAGTAGCTCCTACAATGAGCAGTTCTTC. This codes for CASLGSSSSYNEQFF.

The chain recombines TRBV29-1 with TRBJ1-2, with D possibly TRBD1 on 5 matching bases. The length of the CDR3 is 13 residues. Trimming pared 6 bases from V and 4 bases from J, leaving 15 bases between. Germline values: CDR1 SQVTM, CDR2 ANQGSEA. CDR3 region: CSVGPGSLYGYTF. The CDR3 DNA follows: TGCAGCGTCGGCCCAGGGTCCCTCTATGGCTACACCTTC.

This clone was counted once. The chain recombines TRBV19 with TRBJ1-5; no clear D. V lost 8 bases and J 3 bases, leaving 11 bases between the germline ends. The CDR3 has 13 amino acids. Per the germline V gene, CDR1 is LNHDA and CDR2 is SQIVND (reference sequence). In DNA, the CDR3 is TGTGCCAGTTCCACTCGGGACAATCAGCCCCAGCATTTT. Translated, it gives CASSTRDNQPQHF.

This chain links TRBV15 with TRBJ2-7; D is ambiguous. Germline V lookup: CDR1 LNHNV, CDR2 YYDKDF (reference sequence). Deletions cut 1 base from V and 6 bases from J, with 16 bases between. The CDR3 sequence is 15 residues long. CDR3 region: CATSRGLELDREQYF. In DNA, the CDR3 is TGTGCCACCAGCAGAGGGTTGGAGTTGGATCGCGAGCAGTACTTC.

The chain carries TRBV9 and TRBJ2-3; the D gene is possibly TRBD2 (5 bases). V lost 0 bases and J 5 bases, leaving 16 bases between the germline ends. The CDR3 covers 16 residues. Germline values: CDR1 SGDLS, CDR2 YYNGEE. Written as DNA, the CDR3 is TGTGCCAGCAGCGTAGACGGCAGGTTGAGGGAAGATACGCAGTATTTT. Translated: CASSVDGRLREDTQYF.

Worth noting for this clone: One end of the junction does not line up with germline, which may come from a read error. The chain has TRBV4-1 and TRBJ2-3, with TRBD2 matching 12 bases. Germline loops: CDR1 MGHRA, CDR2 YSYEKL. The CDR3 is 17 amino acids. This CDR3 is CASSLLAGGPGTDMQYF. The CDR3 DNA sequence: TGCGCCAGCAGTCTTCTAGCGGGGGGGCCTGGCACAGATATGCAGTATTTT.

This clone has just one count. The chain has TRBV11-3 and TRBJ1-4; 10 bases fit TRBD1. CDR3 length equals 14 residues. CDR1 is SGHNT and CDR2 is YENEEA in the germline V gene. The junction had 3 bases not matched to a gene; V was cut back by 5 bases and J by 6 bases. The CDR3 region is CASSPGTGDEKLFF. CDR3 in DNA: TGTGCCAGCAGCCCCGGGACAGGGGATGAAAAACTGTTTTTT. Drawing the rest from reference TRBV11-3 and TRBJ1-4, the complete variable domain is EAGVVQSPRYKIIEKKQPVAFWCNPISGHNTLYWYLQNLGQGPELLIRYENEEAVDDSQLPKDRFSAERLKGVDSTLKIQPAELGDSAVYLCASSPGTGDEKLFFGSGTQLSVL.